This TCR beta chain came from a study of blood T cell repertoires in COVID-19. Study in general: Samples taken during acute and convalescent COVID-19 were collected in the United States, Italy and Spain. PBMCs, B-cell-depleted T cells, or T cells were the source of the cDNA or gDNA that made up the material.

Authors' analysis steps: Nucleated cell number was recorded as an estimate derived from reference gene primer amplification. Clones were sequenced by immunoSEQ multiplex PCR, and TCRdb holds only the in-frame ones, with some missing. The V and J calls and clone size come from that table; D and trimming were worked out from the DNA. The sample holds roughly 250,000 clones, about 85% seen once. Seattle's cohort entered during active infection and was followed longitudinally. Losses at the gene ends were 3 bases for V and 0 bases for J; bases not matched to a gene: 10. The CDR3 sequence is 18 residues long. CDR1 and CDR2 from the germline V gene are LNHDA and SQIVND (reference sequence).

The specimen was peripheral blood. The chain is built from TRBV19 and TRBJ2-2, with 7 bases matching TRBD1. This receptor was obtained from a human donor with COVID-19, enrolled during active disease. The donor label of this sample is uncertain. The CDR3 sequence: CASSIDRVAPTNTGELFF. The CDR3 DNA is TGTGCCAGTAGTATTGACAGGGTGGCTCCGACGAACACCGGGGAGCTGTTTTTT.